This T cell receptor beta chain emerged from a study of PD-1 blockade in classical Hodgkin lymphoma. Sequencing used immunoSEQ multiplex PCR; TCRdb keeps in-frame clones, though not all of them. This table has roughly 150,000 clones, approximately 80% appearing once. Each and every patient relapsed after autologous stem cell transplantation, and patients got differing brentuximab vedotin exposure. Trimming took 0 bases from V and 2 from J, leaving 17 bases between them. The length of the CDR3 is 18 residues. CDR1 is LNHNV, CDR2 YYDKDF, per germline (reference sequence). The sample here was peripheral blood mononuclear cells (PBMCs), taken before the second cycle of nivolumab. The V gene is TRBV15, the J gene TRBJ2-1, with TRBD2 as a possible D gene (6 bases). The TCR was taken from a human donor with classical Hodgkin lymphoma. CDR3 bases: TGTGCCACCAGCAGAGAGGGGGTTCGGAGGGGAACCTACAATGAGCAGTTCTTC. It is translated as CATSREGVRRGTYNEQFF.